This TCR beta chain appears in the sequencing data of a study of blood T cells in healthy people across ages. The CDR3 has 15 amino acids. CDR1 and CDR2 (germline): MNHEY, SVGAGI. Trimming took 2 bases from V and 5 from J, leaving 16 bases between them. Through a sample-barcoded 5' primer and a J-beta primer mix, a second PCR was run for about 7 to 12 cycles. TCRdb independently ran MiXCR on the 5' RACE reads; one entry per CDR3 protein. This sample yields roughly 800,000 distinct CDR3 sequences, of which 20% to 30% are seen a single time; 3% belongs to the top ten. These same data were also listed under a study on T cells of mothers and their children.

The TCR comes from a boy younger than 18 in good health. This chain connects TRBV6-5 to TRBJ2-7, with D maybe TRBD2 (7 bases). The sequenced sample was blood. The CDR3 loop reads CASSYRGGTVHEQYF. DNA for the CDR3: TGTGCCAGCAGTTACCGCGGGGGCACCGTGCACGAGCAGTACTTC.